What follows are 10 T cell receptor beta chains derived from one specimen sequenced in a study of PD-L1 blockade in urothelial cancer. Using immunoSEQ multiplex PCR, the repertoire was profiled, and TCRdb retains in-frame clones only, with some absent. The sample holds more than 75,000 clones, around 83% seen once. The time point was: pretreatment peripheral blood. The material sequenced was PBMCs, taken around atezolizumab (anti-PD-L1) treatment. Source of these receptors: a man in his sixties with urothelial cancer.

Only a few counts were recorded for this clone. DNA for the CDR3: TGCGCCAGCAGCCCGAGGAGCATTAGCGGGGAATATACGCAGTATTTT. Translation gives CASSPRSISGEYTQYF. This chain links TRBV5-1 with TRBJ2-3; TRBD2 matches at 8 bases. This CDR3 comprises 16 residues. Germline V gene sequence: CDR1 SGHRS, CDR2 YFSETQ. V was pared by 4 bases and J by 7 bases, with 14 bases of the junction left unmatched. Complete variable domain (other parts from reference TRBV5-1 and TRBJ2-3): KAGVTQTPRYLIKTRGQQVTLSCSPISGHRSVSWYQQTPGQGLQFLFEYFSETQRNKGNFPGRFSGRQFSNSRSEMNVSTLELGDSALYLCASSPRSISGEYTQYFGPGTRLTVL.

V and J are TRBV18 and TRBJ1-1; unclear D gene. Germline CDR1 reads KGHSH; CDR2 reads LQKENI. Deletions cut 0 bases from V and 0 bases from J, with 5 bases between. This CDR3 is built from 14 residues. The DNA of the CDR3 is TGTGCCAGCTCACCACCGAACATGAACACTGAAGCTTTCTTT. Translated, it gives CASSPPNMNTEAFF.

The CDR3 loop reads CAIRGQGARSNEQFF. Here the CDR3 DNA reads TGTGCCATCAGGGGACAGGGGGCGCGTTCGAATGAGCAGTTCTTC. The chain recombines TRBV10-3 with TRBJ2-1, with 12 nucleotides matching TRBD1. The CDR3 spans 15 residues. The germline V gene has CDR1 ENHRY and CDR2 SYGVKD. V shed 6 bases and J 7 bases; nucleotides not matched to a gene: 7.

The V call is TRBV6-1, the J call TRBJ1-2, with D perhaps matching TRBD1 (6 bases). The CDR3 spans 14 residues. Per germline, CDR1 MNHNS and CDR2 SASEGT. V lost 2 bases to trimming and J lost 10 bases, with 17 bases between them. The CDR3 loop reads CASSETEGGINYTF. As DNA, the CDR3 is TGTGCCAGCAGTGAAACTGAGGGGGGGATCAACTACACCTTC.

The gene calls are TRBV6-5 and TRBJ2-3; TRBD2 agrees at 12 bases. Germline V lookup: CDR1 MNHEY, CDR2 SVGAGI. Trimming at V came to 2 bases and at J to 3 bases, leaving 3 bases not matched to a gene. The CDR3 is 16 residues long. CDR3 region: CASSYDLAGGTDTQYF. The CDR3 DNA reads as TGTGCCAGCAGTTACGATCTAGCGGGAGGGACAGATACGCAGTATTTT.

The chain employs TRBV19 and TRBJ2-1; maybe TRBD1 (6 bases). Germline-derived CDR1 and CDR2 are LNHDA and SQIVND (reference sequence). This CDR3 region has 15 residues. V lost 4 bases, J lost 4 bases, and 14 bases lay in between. The CDR3 DNA follows: TGTGCCAGTAGTAGAGCCGGGACAACGTACAATGAGCAGTTCTTC. The encoded protein is CASSRAGTTYNEQFF.

This clone came up once. V gene TRBV5-1 combines with J gene TRBJ2-5, with D possibly TRBD1 on 8 matching bases. This CDR3 has 13 residues. Trimming took off 4 bases at V and 5 bases at J, with 12 bases between the two ends. Germline V gene sequence: CDR1 SGHRS, CDR2 YFSETQ. The CDR3 protein is CASSRGDRETQYF. CDR3 coding DNA: TGCGCCAGCAGCCGGGGGGACAGGGAGACCCAGTACTTC.

The V and J genes are TRBV7-6 and TRBJ1-2, with D unresolved. Germline V lookup: CDR1 SGHVS, CDR2 FNYEAQ. The length of the CDR3 is 13 residues. The V end was cut by 7 bases, the J end by 9 bases, with 18 bases between. CDR3 residues: CASTENNGGSYTF. The CDR3 coding sequence is TGTGCCAGCACCGAAAATAATGGAGGGAGCTACACCTTC. The whole variable domain, filled in from reference TRBV7-6 and TRBJ1-2, reads GAGVSQSPRYKVTKRGQDVALRCDPISGHVSLYWYRQALGQGPEFLTYFNYEAQQDKSGLPNDRFSAERPEGSISTLTIQRTEQRDSAMYRCASTENNGGSYTFGSGTRLTVV.

V and J are TRBV18 and TRBJ1-1; 8 bases are a match to TRBD1. The CDR3 runs to 12 residues. J was trimmed by 8 bases and V by 2 bases; bases with no gene match: 1. CDR1 is KGHSH and CDR2 is LQKENI in the germline V gene. CDR3 sequence reads: CASSPRTGEAFF. The DNA of the CDR3 is TGTGCCAGCTCACCAAGGACAGGGGAAGCTTTCTTT.

V gene TRBV4-3 combines with J gene TRBJ2-3, with a tentative D call TRBD2 (7 bases). CDR1 and CDR2 from the germline V gene are LGHNA and YSLEER. The V and J ends lost 4 bases and 4 bases respectively, with 24 bases between them. CDR3 length equals 18 residues. The CDR3 spells CASSPRGGGAGKSDTQYF. DNA for the CDR3: TGCGCCAGCAGCCCCAGGGGCGGCGGAGCGGGAAAATCAGATACGCAGTATTTT.